This T cell receptor (beta chain) was found in a study of blood T cells in healthy people across ages. Combining a sample-barcoded 5' primer with a J-beta primer mix, a second PCR ran for 7 to 11 cycles. Every cDNA molecule carried a tag from a template-switch adaptor bearing 12 random nucleotides. There were at least 3 million CDR3-containing paired-end reads obtained from each sample. One entry per CDR3 protein results from TCRdb running MiXCR on the 5' RACE reads. Here the sample spans roughly 680,000 distinct CDR3 sequences, roughly 49% being singletons. The CDR3 loop spans 15 amino acids. V lost 0 bases, J lost 4 bases, and 12 bases lay in between. The germline V gene encodes CDR1 LGHNA and CDR2 YSLEER. Healthy Caucasians from Russia aged roughly 6 to 90 served as donors. Each sample gave at least 7 million isolated PBMCs. There are a few counts of this clonotype.

The TCR originated in a woman aged 55-70 years in good health. Sequences were obtained from blood. The V and J genes are TRBV4-3 and TRBJ1-2; no definite D call. The chain's CDR3 is CASSQDYQLLYGYTF. The DNA of the CDR3 is TGCGCCAGCAGCCAAGACTATCAGCTGCTCTATGGCTACACCTTC.